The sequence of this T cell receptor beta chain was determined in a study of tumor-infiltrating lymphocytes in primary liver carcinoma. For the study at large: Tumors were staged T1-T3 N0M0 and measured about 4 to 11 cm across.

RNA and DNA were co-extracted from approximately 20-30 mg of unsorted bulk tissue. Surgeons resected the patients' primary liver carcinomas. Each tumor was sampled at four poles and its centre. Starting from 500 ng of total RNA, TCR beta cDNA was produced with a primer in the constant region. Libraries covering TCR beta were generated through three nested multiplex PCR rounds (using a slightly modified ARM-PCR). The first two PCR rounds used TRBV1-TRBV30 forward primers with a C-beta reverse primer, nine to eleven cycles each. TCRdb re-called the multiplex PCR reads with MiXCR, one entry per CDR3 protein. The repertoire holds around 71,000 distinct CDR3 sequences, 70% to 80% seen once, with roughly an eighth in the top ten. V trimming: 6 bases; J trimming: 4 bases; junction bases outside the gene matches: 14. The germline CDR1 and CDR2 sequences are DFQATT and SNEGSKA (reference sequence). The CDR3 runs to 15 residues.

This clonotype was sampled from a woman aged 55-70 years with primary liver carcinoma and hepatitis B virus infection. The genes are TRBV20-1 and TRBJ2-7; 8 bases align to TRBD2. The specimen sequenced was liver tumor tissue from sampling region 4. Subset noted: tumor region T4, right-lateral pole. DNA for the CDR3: TGCAGTGCCCCGATCCTAGCGGGCGGATCATACGAGCAGTACTTC. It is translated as CSAPILAGGSYEQYF.